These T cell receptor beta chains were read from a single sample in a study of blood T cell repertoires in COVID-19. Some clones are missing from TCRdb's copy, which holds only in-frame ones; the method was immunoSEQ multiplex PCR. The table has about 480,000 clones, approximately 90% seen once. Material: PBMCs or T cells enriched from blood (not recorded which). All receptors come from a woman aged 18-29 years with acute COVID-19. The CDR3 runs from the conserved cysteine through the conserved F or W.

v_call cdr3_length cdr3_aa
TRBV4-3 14 CASSLDRERYEQYF
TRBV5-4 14 CASSKTGGGYEQYF
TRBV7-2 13 CASSIGVNTEAFF
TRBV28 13 CASSFRGTTEAFF
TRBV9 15 CASSATAQAPYEQYF
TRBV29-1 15 CSVNSRVPGANVLTF
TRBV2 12 CASSETVTEAFF
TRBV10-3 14 CATSGTANTGELFF
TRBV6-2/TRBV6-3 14 CASSDFGRNTEAFF
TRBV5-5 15 CASSGHGDSNQPQHF
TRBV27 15 CASRPQRGGTGELFF